This T cell receptor beta chain originates from a study of CD8 T cells in ankylosing spondylitis. Whole-study results and caveats: Some of the motif variants had earlier been found in reactive arthritis patients' fluid and blood. Disease-linked clones bore a CD8+ phenotype and were relatively rare in peripheral blood. Ankylosing spondylitis blood seemed to carry a telltale TCR beta motif made of eight highly homologous variants. Significantly higher representation of disease-linked clones was reported for matched ankylosing spondylitis synovial fluid.

Construction of TCR beta libraries was performed using quantitative 5'-RACE with molecular barcodes. TCRdb reanalysed the 5' RACE reads using MiXCR and keeps one entry per CDR3 protein. The sample includes fewer than 550,000 distinct CDR3 sequences, approximately 5% of them seen just once. Trimming removed 9 bases from V and 2 bases from J; junction bases left unmatched: 7. CDR3 length: 13 residues. CDR1 is ENHRY, CDR2 SYGVKD, per germline. The table lists this clonotype with many counts. Its antigen is unidentified. Sequenced material: blood, either unsorted or a sorted T cell fraction (not recorded which). V gene TRBV10-3 combines with J gene TRBJ2-7; 7 bases fit TRBD1. This sequence was found in a male donor with ankylosing spondylitis. CDR3: CAIGQENTYEQYF. In nucleotides, the CDR3 is TGTGCCATAGGACAGGAGAACACCTACGAGCAGTACTTC.